These 10 T cell receptor beta chains were sequenced from one sample in a study of technical replicates of blood from several donors. The repertoire was sequenced with immunoSEQ multiplex PCR; TCRdb's copy has only in-frame clones and lacks some. The sample consists of under 65,000 clones, 75% to 90% of them appearing once. The material sequenced was PBMCs. The receptors originated from a human donor in good health. Some clones in this sample may be carry-over from other donors' samples.

This sequence joins TRBV29-1 and TRBJ2-2; 7 nucleotides agree with TRBD1. CDR3 size: 20 residues. The J segment lost 5 bases and the V segment lost 3 bases, leaving 24 bases of the junction unmatched. Germline CDR1 and CDR2: SQVTM and ANQGSEA. In DNA form, the CDR3 reads TGCAGCGTTGATCCCGATACAGGGGCGCCGACCCCTACGAGTACCGGGGAGCTGTTTTTT. The encoded protein is CSVDPDTGAPTPTSTGELFF.

V and J are TRBV19 and TRBJ2-7; TRBD2 matches 12 bases. Germline V gene sequence: CDR1 LNHDA, CDR2 SQIVND (reference sequence). This CDR3 has 15 amino acids. CDR3 in amino acids: CARRRTSGISYEQYF. CDR3 sequence (DNA): TGTGCGCGGCGTCGGACTAGCGGGATTTCCTACGAGCAGTACTTC. Combining the CDR3 with reference TRBV19 and TRBJ2-7 gives the whole variable domain DGGITQSPKYLFRKEGQNVTLSCEQNLNHDAMYWYRQDPGQGLRLIYYSQIVNDFQKGDIAEGYSVSREKKESFPLTVTSAQKNPTAFYLCARRRTSGISYEQYFGPGTRLTVT.

This clone was picked up one time. V gene TRBV11-2 combines with J gene TRBJ2-5; TRBD1 aligns across 9 bases. The CDR3 covers 14 residues. The germline V gene has CDR1 SGHAT and CDR2 FQNNGV. V trimming: 5 bases; J trimming: 2 bases; junction bases outside the gene matches: 3. CDR3 region: CASSRDRGQETQYF. CDR3 nucleotide sequence: TGTGCCAGCAGCCGAGACAGGGGGCAAGAGACCCAGTACTTC.

The V and J genes are TRBV19 and TRBJ2-3, with 10 nucleotides matching TRBD1. Per the germline V gene, CDR1 is LNHDA and CDR2 is SQIVND (reference sequence). The CDR3 is 18 residues long. V lost 3 bases, J lost 2 bases, and 11 bases stayed unmatched. CDR3 residues: CASSMGYGTGASTDTQYF. The CDR3 nucleotides read TGTGCCAGTAGTATGGGGTACGGGACAGGGGCCTCCACAGATACGCAGTATTTT. The variable domain in full, completed from reference TRBV19 and TRBJ2-3, reads DGGITQSPKYLFRKEGQNVTLSCEQNLNHDAMYWYRQDPGQGLRLIYYSQIVNDFQKGDIAEGYSVSREKKESFPLTVTSAQKNPTAFYLCASSMGYGTGASTDTQYFGPGTRLTVL.

The chain employs TRBV21-1 and TRBJ1-5; TRBD1 is the table's D call and was not checked against the DNA. TRBV21-1 is tagged as a pseudogene. The CDR3 has 17 residues. The CDR3 DNA follows: TGTGCCAGCAGCAACTTATTGACAGGAGCTAGCAATCAGCCCCAGCATTTT. Residues: CASSNLLTGASNQPQHF.

This clone has more than one count but fewer than ten. The chain combines TRBV7-9 with TRBJ1-3; D is unclear. The CDR3 spans 16 residues. Germline lookup yields CDR1 SEHNR and CDR2 FQNEAQ (reference sequence). V dropped 4 bases and J dropped 0 bases, with 13 bases sitting between them. As DNA, the CDR3 is TGTGCCAGCAGCTCACCCCTTCTAAGCTCTGGAAACACCATATATTTT. Protein product: CASSSPLLSSGNTIYF.

This clone was detected only once. V is TRBV27 and J is TRBJ1-2; no clear D gene. Germline lookup yields CDR1 MNHEY and CDR2 SMNVEV (reference sequence). The length of the CDR3 is 11 residues. The V end was cut by 6 bases, the J end by 5 bases, with 7 bases between. The CDR3 here is CASRGGYGYTF. The DNA for the CDR3 is TGTGCCAGCAGGGGAGGGTATGGCTACACCTTC.

With regard to this clone: The same CDR3 can be traced to other DNA sequences in this sample. V and J are TRBV18 and TRBJ2-7; tentatively, D is TRBD1 (6 bases). V was shortened by 3 bases and J by 1 base, with 7 bases between the two germline ends. The germline V gene encodes CDR1 KGHSH and CDR2 LQKENI. CDR3 length: 13 residues. The CDR3 DNA follows: TGTGCCAGCTCACCCGGACAGTCCTACGAGCAGTACTTC. Encoded protein: CASSPGQSYEQYF.

The rearrangement joins TRBV4-1 to TRBJ2-1; 7 bases align to TRBD2. Germline V gives CDR1 MGHRA, CDR2 YSYEKL. The CDR3 length is 14 residues. V gave up 6 bases and J gave up 1 base; unmatched junction bases: 3. CDR3 in DNA: TGCGCCAGCAGAGTAGCGGGTTCCTACAATGAGCAGTTCTTC. It encodes CASRVAGSYNEQFF.

This clone was seen a single time. The genes are TRBV30 and TRBJ1-2; D might be TRBD1 (5 bases). Germline loops: CDR1 GTSNPN, CDR2 SVGIG (reference sequence). V lost 2 bases to trimming and J lost 4 bases, with 8 bases between them. CDR3 length: 12 amino acids. This CDR3 reads CAWSRGLYGYTF. The CDR3 DNA reads as TGTGCCTGGAGTAGGGGTCTCTATGGCTACACCTTC.